This passage covers 20 T cell receptor beta chains from one sample sequenced in a study of blood T cell repertoires in COVID-19. TCRdb keeps only in-frame clones here, not all; method: immunoSEQ multiplex PCR. The table records about 380,000 clones, over 65% of them present only once. Sequences were obtained from peripheral blood. All receptors come from a human donor with acute or convalescent COVID-19. The donor label of this sample is uncertain.

The rearrangement links TRBV28 to TRBJ2-3, with TRBD2 matching over 8 bases. The V gene end was trimmed by 4 bases and the J gene end by 4 bases; junction bases not matched to a gene: 10. From germline, CDR1 is MDHEN and CDR2 SYDVKM. The CDR3 sequence is 16 residues long. The CDR3 DNA follows: TGTGCCAGCAGTTCATCTAGCGGGCTTGAGGCAGATACGCAGTATTTT. Encoded protein: CASSSSSGLEADTQYF.

V usage is TRBV6-5 and J usage is TRBJ1-3, with no clear D. The germline CDR1 and CDR2 sequences are MNHEY and SVGAGI. Trimming cost V 6 bases and J 0 bases, with 6 bases left between them. This CDR3 contains 13 residues. CDR3 region: CASSPFSGNTIYF. The DNA of the CDR3 is TGTGCCAGCAGCCCGTTCTCTGGAAACACCATATATTTT.

The V call is TRBV20-1, the J call TRBJ1-1; perhaps TRBD1 as D (5 bases). Germline V CDR1 and CDR2: DFQATT, SNEGSKA (reference sequence). The CDR3 runs to 15 residues. Trimming shortened V by 3 bases and J by 5 bases, and 19 bases separated the two germline ends. The CDR3 DNA sequence: TGCAGTGCTAGTATCCCTGGCAGGGCTACGACTGAAGCTTTCTTT. Amino acids: CSASIPGRATTEAFF.

A word on this clone: Other DNA sequences in the same sample also yield this CDR3. The rearrangement uses TRBV2 and TRBJ1-2; D remains ambiguous. V lost 2 bases and J 1 base, leaving 5 bases between the germline ends. This CDR3 is built from 13 residues. Germline V lookup: CDR1 SNHLY, CDR2 FYNNEI. Here the CDR3 reads CASSESFNYGYTF. The CDR3 region has the DNA TGTGCCAGCAGTGAATCTTTTAACTATGGCTACACCTTC.

This sequence joins TRBV7-8 and TRBJ2-7; the D gene is possibly TRBD2 (5 bases). The CDR3 covers 13 residues. Germline CDR1 is SGHVS and CDR2 is FQNEAQ. Trimming removed 2 bases at V and 4 bases at J, with 9 bases between. CDR3 nucleotide sequence: TGTGCCAGCAGCTTACCCTTAGCGTACGAGCAGTACTTC. It is translated as CASSLPLAYEQYF.

V and J are TRBV28 and TRBJ1-6, with D possibly being TRBD1 (6 bases). The germline gives CDR1 MDHEN, CDR2 SYDVKM. Trimming stripped 8 bases from V and 14 bases from J, with 22 bases between. CDR3 length: 14 residues. The CDR3 DNA sequence: TGTGCCAGCGGGCCCCCGGGGGGCGGGCGGGCCCTCCACTTT. Translated, it gives CASGPPGGGRALHF. Combining the CDR3 with reference TRBV28 and TRBJ1-6 gives the whole variable domain DVKVTQSSRYLVKRTGEKVFLECVQDMDHENMFWYRQDPGLGLRLIYFSYDVKMKEKGDIPEGYSVSREKKERFSLILESASTNQTSMYLCASGPPGGGRALHFGNGTRLTVT.

V and J are TRBV4-1 and TRBJ1-3, with D unclear. The CDR3 runs to 16 residues. Germline CDR1 reads MGHRA; CDR2 reads YSYEKL. V lost 0 bases and J lost 2, with 11 bases in between. The CDR3 region is CASSQDSRFAGNTIYF. The CDR3 nucleotides are TGCGCCAGCAGCCAAGATAGCCGGTTCGCTGGAAACACCATATATTTT.

The V gene is TRBV2, the J gene TRBJ2-7; 8 nucleotides align to TRBD1. Germline trimming cut 7 bases from V and 5 bases from J; bases unmatched to any gene: 10. Germline V gene data show CDR1 as SNHLY and CDR2 as FYNNEI. The CDR3 consists of 14 residues. This CDR3 is CASTGGRTANEQYF. The CDR3 DNA follows: TGTGCCAGCACAGGGGGCAGAACAGCAAACGAGCAGTACTTC.

Written as DNA, the CDR3 is TGTGCCTGGAGATCCACAGGGGGGTTCAATCAGCCCCAGCATTTT. This gives the protein CAWRSTGGFNQPQHF. This chain connects TRBV30 to TRBJ1-5; TRBD1 aligns across 8 bases. After removal of 3 bases from V and 3 bases from J, the junction contained 7 bases not matched to a gene. This CDR3 is built from 15 residues. The germline V gene has CDR1 GTSNPN and CDR2 SVGIG (reference sequence).

The rearrangement uses TRBV11-2 and TRBJ1-1; the D gene is possibly TRBD1 (5 bases). CDR3 size: 15 residues. Germline-derived CDR1 and CDR2 are SGHAT and FQNNGV. V dropped 6 bases and J dropped 2 bases, with 16 bases sitting between them. This CDR3 reads CASRVDFRDNTEAFF. CDR3 nucleotides: TGTGCCAGCAGAGTAGATTTCAGGGATAACACTGAAGCTTTCTTT. The whole variable domain, filled in from reference TRBV11-2 and TRBJ1-1, reads EAGVAQSPRYKIIEKRQSVAFWCNPISGHATLYWYQQILGQGPKLLIQFQNNGVVDDSQLPKDRFSAERLKGVDSTLKIQPAKLEDSAVYLCASRVDFRDNTEAFFGQGTRLTVV.

V and J are TRBV5-1 and TRBJ1-2, with 10 bases that match TRBD1. The CDR3 has 13 amino acids. With 2 bases clipped from V and 9 bases from J, the junction kept 4 bases outside the gene matches. CDR1 and CDR2 (germline): SGHRS, YFSETQ. In nucleotides, the CDR3 is TGCGCCAGCAGCTTTGGACAGGGGGAGCGCTACACCTTC. It specifies CASSFGQGERYTF.

The chain carries TRBV19 and TRBJ1-1; 9 positions match TRBD1. CDR3 length: 14 residues. V gave up 5 bases and J gave up 7 bases; unmatched junction bases: 8. Germline CDR1 LNHDA, CDR2 SQIVND (reference sequence). The CDR3 loop is CASSFTGGLSEAFF. The CDR3 coding sequence is TGTGCCAGTAGTTTCACAGGGGGCCTTAGTGAAGCTTTCTTT.

The chain is built from TRBV4-1 and TRBJ1-3, with D possibly matching TRBD1 (5 bases). This CDR3 contains 15 residues. The V end was cut by 5 bases, the J end by 0 bases, with 11 bases between. Germline CDR1 reads MGHRA; CDR2 reads YSYEKL. The CDR3 loop reads CASSSSGGSGNTIYF. DNA for the CDR3: TGCGCCAGCAGCTCATCGGGGGGCTCTGGAAACACCATATATTTT.

V and J are TRBV7-2 and TRBJ1-2, with a possible D match to TRBD1 (6 bases). Germline V gene sequence: CDR1 SGHTA, CDR2 FQGNSA. There are 13 residues in the CDR3. V was shortened by 4 bases and J by 7 bases, with 13 bases between the two germline ends. The CDR3 reads CASSWTVFGGYTF. DNA for the CDR3: TGTGCCAGCAGCTGGACAGTATTTGGTGGCTACACCTTC.

In its sample, this clone was seen once. J is TRBJ1-6 and V is TRBV5-6; no reliable D call. The ends were cut back, 3 bases at V and 9 bases at J, with 13 bases in the middle. CDR1 and CDR2 from the germline V gene are SGHDT and YYEEEE. This CDR3 comprises 14 residues. CDR3 sequence (DNA): TGTGCCAGCAGCTGGGAGCGGTGGGGTTCACCCCTCCACTTT. Translating gives CASSWERWGSPLHF.

The chain employs TRBV5-1 and TRBJ2-1, with D perhaps matching TRBD1 (5 bases). In germline, CDR1 is SGHRS, CDR2 YFSETQ. The CDR3 has 16 residues. Between the trimmed V and J ends, which lost 3 bases and 6 bases, there was a span of 19 bases. CDR3 amino acids: CASSSDPQVRGNEQFF. The CDR3 bases are TGCGCCAGCAGCTCGGACCCGCAAGTTAGGGGCAATGAGCAGTTCTTC.

The J gene is TRBJ1-5, the V gene TRBV7-6, with a weak D call TRBD1 (5 bases). Germline values: CDR1 SGHVS, CDR2 FNYEAQ. V was cut by 2 bases and J by 6 bases, with 14 bases left in between. This CDR3 has 15 residues. The CDR3, as DNA: TGTGCCAGCAGCTTATCCGGGGGATTCGGTCAGCCCCAGCATTTT. It codes for CASSLSGGFGQPQHF.

The V gene is TRBV30, the J gene TRBJ2-3; 12 bases align to TRBD2. Trimming removed 3 bases from V and 3 bases from J; junction bases left unmatched: 10. The CDR3 runs 17 residues. Germline CDR1 reads GTSNPN; CDR2 reads SVGIG (reference sequence). The CDR3 DNA follows: TGTGCCTGGAGCTACGGACTAGCGGGACAGGGAACAGATACGCAGTATTTT. It encodes CAWSYGLAGQGTDTQYF. Full variable domain (remainder filled in from reference TRBV30 and TRBJ2-3): SQTIHQWPATLVQPVGSPLSLECTVEGTSNPNLYWYRQAAGRGLQLLFYSVGIGQISSEVPQNLSASRPQDRQFILSSKKLLLSDSGFYLCAWSYGLAGQGTDTQYFGPGTRLTVL.

The chain carries TRBV27 and TRBJ1-5; 7 bases map to TRBD1. CDR1 MNHEY and CDR2 SMNVEV come from the germline V gene (reference sequence). Trimming cost V 2 bases and J 9 bases; bases outside gene matches: 7. This CDR3 comprises 14 residues. The CDR3 spells CASSLGTAGGPQHF. The CDR3 region has the DNA TGTGCCAGCAGTTTAGGGACAGCCGGGGGGCCCCAGCATTTT.

This chain links TRBV18 with TRBJ1-2; 8 bases line up with TRBD1. Germline V CDR1 and CDR2: KGHSH, LQKENI. V lost 3 bases and J lost 6; bases outside the gene matches: 0. The CDR3 spans 12 residues. DNA for the CDR3: TGTGCCAGCTCACCGGACAGGGATGGCTACACCTTC. This codes for CASSPDRDGYTF.